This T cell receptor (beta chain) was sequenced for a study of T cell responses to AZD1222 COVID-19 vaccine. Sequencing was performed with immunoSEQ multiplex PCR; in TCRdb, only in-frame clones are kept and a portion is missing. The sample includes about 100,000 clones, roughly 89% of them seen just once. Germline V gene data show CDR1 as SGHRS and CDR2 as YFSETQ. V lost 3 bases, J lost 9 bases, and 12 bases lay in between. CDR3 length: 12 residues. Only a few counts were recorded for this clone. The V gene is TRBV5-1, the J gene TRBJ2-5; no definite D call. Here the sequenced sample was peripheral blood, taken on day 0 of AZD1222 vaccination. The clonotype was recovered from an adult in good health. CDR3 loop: CASSSLGLAQYF. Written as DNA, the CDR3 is TGCGCCAGCAGCTCCCTAGGTTTGGCCCAGTACTTC.